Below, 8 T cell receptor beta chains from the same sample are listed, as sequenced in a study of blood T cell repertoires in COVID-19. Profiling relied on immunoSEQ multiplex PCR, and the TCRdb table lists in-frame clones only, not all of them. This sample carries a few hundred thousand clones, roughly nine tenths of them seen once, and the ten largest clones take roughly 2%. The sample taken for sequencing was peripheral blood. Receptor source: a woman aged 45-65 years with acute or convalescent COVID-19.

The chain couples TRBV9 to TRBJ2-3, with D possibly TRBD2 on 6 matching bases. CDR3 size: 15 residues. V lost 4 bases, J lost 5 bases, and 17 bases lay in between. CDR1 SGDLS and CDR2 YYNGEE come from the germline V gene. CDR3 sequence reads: CASSSTSGYLDTQYF. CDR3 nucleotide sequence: TGTGCCAGCAGCTCGACTAGTGGCTATTTAGATACGCAGTATTTT.

DNA for the CDR3: TGTGCCAGTGGAAAGACAGGGGCAGGACAGCCCCAGCATTTT. Translated, it gives CASGKTGAGQPQHF. This rearrangement joins TRBV19 to TRBJ1-5; 8 bases match TRBD1. The germline CDR1 and CDR2 sequences are LNHDA and SQIVND (reference sequence). Trimming removed 8 bases from V and 7 bases from J; junction bases left unmatched: 10. This CDR3 region has 14 residues.

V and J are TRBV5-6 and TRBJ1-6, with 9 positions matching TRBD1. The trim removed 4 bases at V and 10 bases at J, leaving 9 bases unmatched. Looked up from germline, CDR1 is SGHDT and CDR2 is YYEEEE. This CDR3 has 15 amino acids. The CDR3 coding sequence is TGTGCCAGCAGCATCGGGACAGGGTCTAGCTCACCCCTCCACTTT. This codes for CASSIGTGSSSPLHF.

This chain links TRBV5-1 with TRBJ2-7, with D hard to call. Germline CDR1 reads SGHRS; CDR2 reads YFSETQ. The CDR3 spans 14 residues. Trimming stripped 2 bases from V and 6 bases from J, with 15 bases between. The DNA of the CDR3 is TGCGCCAGCAGCTTAGATAGTCACCCCGGCGAGCAGTACTTC. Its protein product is CASSLDSHPGEQYF. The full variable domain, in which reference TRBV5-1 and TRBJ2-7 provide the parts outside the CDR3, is KAGVTQTPRYLIKTRGQQVTLSCSPISGHRSVSWYQQTPGQGLQFLFEYFSETQRNKGNFPGRFSGRQFSNSRSEMNVSTLELGDSALYLCASSLDSHPGEQYFGPGTRLTVT.

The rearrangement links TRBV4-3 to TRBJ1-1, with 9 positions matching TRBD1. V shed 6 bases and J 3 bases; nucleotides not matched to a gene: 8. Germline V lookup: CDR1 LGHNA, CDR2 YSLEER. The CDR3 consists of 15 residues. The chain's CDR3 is CASSHRGLRDTEAFF. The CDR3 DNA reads TGCGCCAGCAGTCACAGGGGGCTGCGGGACACTGAAGCTTTCTTT.

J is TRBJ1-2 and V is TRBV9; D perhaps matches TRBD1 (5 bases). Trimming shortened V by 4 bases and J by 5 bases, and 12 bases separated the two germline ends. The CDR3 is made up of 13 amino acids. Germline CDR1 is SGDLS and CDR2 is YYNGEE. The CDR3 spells CASSRPAGYGYTF. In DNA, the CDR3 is TGTGCCAGCAGCCGTCCAGCAGGGTATGGCTACACCTTC.

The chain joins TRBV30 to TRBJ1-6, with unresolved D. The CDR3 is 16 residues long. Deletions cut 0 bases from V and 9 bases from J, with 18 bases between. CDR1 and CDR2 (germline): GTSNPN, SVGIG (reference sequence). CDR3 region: CAWSVSIWRNGSPLHF. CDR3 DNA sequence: TGTGCCTGGAGTGTGTCGATCTGGCGGAACGGTTCACCCCTCCACTTT.

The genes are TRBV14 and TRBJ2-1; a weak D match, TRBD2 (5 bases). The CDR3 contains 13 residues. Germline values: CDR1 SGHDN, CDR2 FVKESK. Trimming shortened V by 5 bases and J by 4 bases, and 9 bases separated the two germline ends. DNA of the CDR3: TGTGCCAGCAGCGTCGGACTGTACAATGAGCAGTTCTTC. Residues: CASSVGLYNEQFF.